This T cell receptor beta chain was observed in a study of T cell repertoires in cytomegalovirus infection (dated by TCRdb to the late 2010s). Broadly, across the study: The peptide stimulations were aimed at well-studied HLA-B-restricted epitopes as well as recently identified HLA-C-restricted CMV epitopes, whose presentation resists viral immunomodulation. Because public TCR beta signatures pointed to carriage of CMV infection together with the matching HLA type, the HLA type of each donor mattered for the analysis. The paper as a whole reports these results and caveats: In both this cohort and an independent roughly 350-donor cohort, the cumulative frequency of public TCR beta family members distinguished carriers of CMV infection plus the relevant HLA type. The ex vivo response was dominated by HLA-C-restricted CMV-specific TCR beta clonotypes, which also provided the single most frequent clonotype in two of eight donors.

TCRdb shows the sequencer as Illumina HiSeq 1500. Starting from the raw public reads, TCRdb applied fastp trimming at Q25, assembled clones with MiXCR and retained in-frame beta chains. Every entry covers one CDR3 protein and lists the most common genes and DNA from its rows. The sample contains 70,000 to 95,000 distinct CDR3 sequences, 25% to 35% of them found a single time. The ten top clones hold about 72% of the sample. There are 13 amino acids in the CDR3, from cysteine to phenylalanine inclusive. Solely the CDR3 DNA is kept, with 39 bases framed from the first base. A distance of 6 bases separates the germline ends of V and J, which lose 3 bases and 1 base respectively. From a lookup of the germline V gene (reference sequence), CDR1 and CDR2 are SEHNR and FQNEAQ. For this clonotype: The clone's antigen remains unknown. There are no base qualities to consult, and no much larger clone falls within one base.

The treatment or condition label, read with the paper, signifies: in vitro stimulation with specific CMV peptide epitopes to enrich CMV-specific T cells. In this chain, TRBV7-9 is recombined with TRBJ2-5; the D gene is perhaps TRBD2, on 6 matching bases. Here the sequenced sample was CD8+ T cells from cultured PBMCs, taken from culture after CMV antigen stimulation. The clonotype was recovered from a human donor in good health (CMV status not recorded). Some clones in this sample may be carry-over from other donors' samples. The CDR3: CASSFSGQETQYF. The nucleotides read TGTGCCAGCAGCTTTAGCGGCCAAGAGACCCAGTACTTC.